These T cell receptor beta chains were read from a single sample in a study of control samples from healthy donors and cancer patients. This table comes from immunoSEQ multiplex PCR, and its TCRdb copy is limited to in-frame clones, with some not included. The sample lists roughly 130,000 clones, 88% occurring once. Sequencing input: blood. The receptors come from a woman aged 25 to 39 in good health. CDR3s include the opening cysteine and the closing phenylalanine or tryptophan. Each record gives: V gene, J gene, clone size, D gene, CDR3 DNA, CDR3 protein. The D gene is left open where the match is weak. Some rows mark clone size as missing; the rest say once, few, many or name a class of expanded clone.

v_call: TRBV4-2; j_call: TRBJ2-7; clone_size: NA; d_call: NA; cdr3_nt: TGTGCCAGCAGCCAAGATTTAGGGGTGGGACCGAAGTACTTC; cdr3_aa: CASSQDLGVGPKYF
v_call: TRBV20-1; j_call: TRBJ2-7; clone_size: NA; d_call: NA; cdr3_nt: TGCAGTGCTAGCCAGTACGAGCAGTACTTC; cdr3_aa: CSASQYEQYF
v_call: TRBV7-2; j_call: TRBJ2-1; clone_size: NA; d_call: TRBD2; cdr3_nt: TGTGCCAGCAGCTTGGTTGGACTAGCGGGCGGGGAGCAGTTCTTC; cdr3_aa: CASSLVGLAGGEQFF
v_call: TRBV11-2; j_call: TRBJ2-7; clone_size: NA; d_call: NA; cdr3_nt: TGTGCCAGCAGCTGGGGACAAACCTACGAGCAGTACTTC; cdr3_aa: CASSWGQTYEQYF
v_call: TRBV2; j_call: TRBJ1-5; clone_size: NA; d_call: TRBD1; cdr3_nt: TGTGCCAGCGGTGGGGTACAGGGGGCCTCCTATAGCAATCAGCCCCAGCATTTT; cdr3_aa: CASGGVQGASYSNQPQHF
v_call: TRBV3-1/TRBV3-2; j_call: TRBJ1-5; clone_size: once; d_call: NA; cdr3_nt: TGTGCCAGCAGCGCCGGGACTGGGAATCAGCCCCAGCATTTT; cdr3_aa: CASSAGTGNQPQHF
v_call: TRBV4-2; j_call: TRBJ2-7; clone_size: NA; d_call: TRBD2; cdr3_nt: TGTGCCAGCAGCCAAGCCTCTAGCGGGAGTAATTACGAGCAGTACTTC; cdr3_aa: CASSQASSGSNYEQYF
v_call: TRBV27; j_call: TRBJ2-5; clone_size: NA; d_call: TRBD2; cdr3_nt: TGTGCCAGCCGTAGCGGGAGAAGTGAGACCCAGTACTTC; cdr3_aa: CASRSGRSETQYF
v_call: TRBV27; j_call: TRBJ1-2; clone_size: NA; d_call: NA; cdr3_nt: TGTGCCAGCAGTAGCGGGACACTTAACTATGGCTACACCTTC; cdr3_aa: CASSSGTLNYGYTF
v_call: TRBV5-1; j_call: TRBJ2-7; clone_size: few; d_call: NA; cdr3_nt: TGCGCCAGCAGCCCTGGGCGAGTCGGCGAGCAGTACTTC; cdr3_aa: CASSPGRVGEQYF
v_call: TRBV19; j_call: TRBJ1-2; clone_size: NA; d_call: NA; cdr3_nt: TGTGCCAGTAGTATAGGCTACACGAACTATGGCTACACCTTC; cdr3_aa: CASSIGYTNYGYTF
v_call: TRBV29-1; j_call: TRBJ2-7; clone_size: once; d_call: NA; cdr3_nt: TGCAGCGTTGAACGTTTACTGTCCTACGAGCAGTACTTC; cdr3_aa: CSVERLLSYEQYF
v_call: TRBV7-2; j_call: TRBJ1-1; clone_size: NA; d_call: TRBD1; cdr3_nt: TGTGCCAGCAGCCTGGGACAGGGAAGCACTGAAGCTTTCTTT; cdr3_aa: CASSLGQGSTEAFF
v_call: TRBV19; j_call: TRBJ1-4; clone_size: NA; d_call: NA; cdr3_nt: TGTGCCAGTGGCAGCGGGCAGTTTAATGAAAAACTGTTTTTT; cdr3_aa: CASGSGQFNEKLFF
v_call: TRBV6-5; j_call: TRBJ1-1; clone_size: NA; d_call: NA; cdr3_nt: TGTGCCAGCAGTACTTGGACAGCCTTCACTGAAGCTTTCTTT; cdr3_aa: CASSTWTAFTEAFF
v_call: TRBV9; j_call: TRBJ2-7; clone_size: NA; d_call: TRBD2; cdr3_nt: TGTGCCAGCGGAAGGACTAGCGGCACCTACGAGCAGTACTTC; cdr3_aa: CASGRTSGTYEQYF
v_call: TRBV19; j_call: TRBJ2-4; clone_size: NA; d_call: NA; cdr3_nt: TGTGCCAGTAGTTCTTGGACACCGGCGGCCAAAAACATTCAGTACTTC; cdr3_aa: CASSSWTPAAKNIQYF
v_call: TRBV4-1; j_call: TRBJ2-1; clone_size: NA; d_call: NA; cdr3_nt: TGCGCCAGCAGCCAAGAGGGCGGGGTTAGCTCCTACAATGAGCAGTTCTTC; cdr3_aa: CASSQEGGVSSYNEQFF
v_call: TRBV27; j_call: TRBJ2-7; clone_size: NA; d_call: NA; cdr3_nt: TGTGCCAGCAGTCCGGACCTAGGAGCCTACGAGCAGTACTTC; cdr3_aa: CASSPDLGAYEQYF
v_call: TRBV7-9; j_call: TRBJ2-1; clone_size: NA; d_call: TRBD1; cdr3_nt: TGTGCCAGCAGCCTATTTGGCGGACAGGTGGGGCTGGCGCAGTTCTTC; cdr3_aa: CASSLFGGQVGLAQFF
v_call: TRBV5-6; j_call: TRBJ1-4; clone_size: NA; d_call: NA; cdr3_nt: TGTGCCAGCAGCCATGGACAGTTTAATGAAAAACTGTTTTTT; cdr3_aa: CASSHGQFNEKLFF
v_call: TRBV5-4; j_call: TRBJ1-4; clone_size: NA; d_call: TRBD1; cdr3_nt: TGTGCCAGCAGAACAGACAGGGGATCGAATGAAAAACTGTTTTTT; cdr3_aa: CASRTDRGSNEKLFF
v_call: TRBV21-1; j_call: TRBJ1-2; clone_size: NA; d_call: NA; cdr3_nt: TGTGCCAGCAGCAGTACCCGGTCCAGACCCGGGGCTGACTATGGCTACACCTTC; cdr3_aa: CASSSTRSRPGADYGYTF
v_call: TRBV18; j_call: TRBJ1-1; clone_size: NA; d_call: NA; cdr3_nt: TGTGCCAGCTCATCTAGGGGAGACACTGAAGCTTTCTTT; cdr3_aa: CASSSRGDTEAFF
v_call: TRBV9; j_call: TRBJ1-5; clone_size: NA; d_call: TRBD1; cdr3_nt: TGTGCCAGCAGCCTGGACAGGGGAGATCAGCCCCAGCATTTT; cdr3_aa: CASSLDRGDQPQHF
v_call: TRBV2; j_call: TRBJ2-1; clone_size: NA; d_call: NA; cdr3_nt: TGTGCCAGCAGTGAAGCCCAGGGACCCCGGGATGAGCAGTTCTTC; cdr3_aa: CASSEAQGPRDEQFF
v_call: TRBV11-2; j_call: TRBJ2-7; clone_size: NA; d_call: TRBD2; cdr3_nt: TGTGCCAGCAGCACAGGGACTAGCGGGAGTTCCTACGAGCAGTACTTC; cdr3_aa: CASSTGTSGSSYEQYF
v_call: TRBV12-3/TRBV12-4; j_call: TRBJ1-2; clone_size: NA; d_call: NA; cdr3_nt: TGTGCCAGCAGTTTAATAGGGTATTATGGCTACACCTTC; cdr3_aa: CASSLIGYYGYTF
v_call: TRBV7-9; j_call: TRBJ2-7; clone_size: NA; d_call: NA; cdr3_nt: TGTGCCAGCAGCTTAGCACAGGTGAACGAGCAGTACTTC; cdr3_aa: CASSLAQVNEQYF
v_call: TRBV6-5; j_call: TRBJ1-2; clone_size: NA; d_call: NA; cdr3_nt: TGTGCCAGCAGTTACTCGGGCAACCAGAATGGCTACACCTTC; cdr3_aa: CASSYSGNQNGYTF
v_call: TRBV7-9; j_call: TRBJ1-5; clone_size: NA; d_call: NA; cdr3_nt: TGTGCCAGCAGCTTCGGGGCCAGCAATCAGCCCCAGCATTTT; cdr3_aa: CASSFGASNQPQHF
v_call: TRBV3-1/TRBV3-2; j_call: TRBJ2-3; clone_size: few; d_call: NA; cdr3_nt: TGTGCCAGCAGCCAAATCCGACAGGGAGGGAATACGCAGTATTTT; cdr3_aa: CASSQIRQGGNTQYF
v_call: TRBV4-1; j_call: TRBJ1-2; clone_size: NA; d_call: NA; cdr3_nt: TGCGCCAGCAGCCAAGGGCGCGGAGGTACACCAAGGGATGGCTACACCTTC; cdr3_aa: CASSQGRGGTPRDGYTF